This TCR beta chain was retrieved from a study of CD8+ T cells in alopecia areata. Turning to the study itself: Each of the treated patients was given oral tofacitinib, 5 to 10 mg twice daily, for moderate-to-severe alopecia areata. Study conclusions and caveats: Scalp sequencing also captures normal skin's resident alphabeta T cells. Clonality in lesional scalp, especially alopecia totalis/universalis, exceeded that of normal scalp.

V lost 5 bases, J lost 6 bases, and 14 bases lay in between. The length of the CDR3 is 14 residues. Germline lookup yields CDR1 SGHVS and CDR2 FNYEAQ. Treatment meaning: oral pan-JAK inhibitor, 5-10 mg twice daily. Individuals with alopecia areata gave both lesional scalp punch biopsies and peripheral blood for collection. Details on this clone: Its antigen is as yet unknown.

Reverse transcription of extracted RNA yielded cDNA, which provided the sequencing template. Sequencing was performed with immunoSEQ multiplex PCR; in TCRdb, only in-frame clones are kept and a portion is missing. This table has 150,000 to 200,000 clones, under 60% appearing once. This sequence joins TRBV7-6 and TRBJ2-1; D may be TRBD1 (6 bases). This receptor was identified in a human donor with alopecia areata. The starting material was CD8+ T cells sorted from blood, obtained at week 24, from a patient treated with tofacitinib. The CDR3 DNA is TGTGCCAGCAGCATACAGGGTTCATTCAATGAGCAGTTCTTC. Translation: CASSIQGSFNEQFF.